This T cell receptor beta chain was recorded in a study of T cells in Graves' hyperthyroidism and ophthalmopathy (dated by TCRdb to 2018 to 2020). Regarding the study in general: Peripheral blood samples were taken at the time of initial diagnosis, prior to any treatment. TCR V-J signatures able to tell the groups apart were searched for in a discovery cohort of approximately 95 patients, of whom approximately 40 had Graves' ophthalmopathy and around 58 had stable Graves' hyperthyroidism. Whether ophthalmopathy could be predicted prospectively was tested in an independent validation cohort made up of roughly 19 hyperthyroidism patients plus 17 patients who later progressed to ophthalmopathy. The 90 to 100 discovery patients were randomly split 7:3 into training and test sets. The study also compared thyroid tissue and blood T-cell repertoires from 5 to 7 Graves' hyperthyroidism patients. Following sampling, methimazole starting at 30 mg daily was given to hyperthyroidism patients, and high-dose intravenous methylprednisolone was given to ophthalmopathy patients. The paper reports TCR Vbeta CDR3 sequencing of some 140 peripheral blood samples: some 41 ophthalmopathy, roughly 80 hyperthyroidism and roughly 17 progressor patients. Points the paper makes about the study in general: A 13 V-J signature model separated ophthalmopathy from stable hyperthyroidism, with just over 85% sensitivity and 81.08% specificity in cross-validation and 80%/75% in testing. Blood samples also contained most of the expanded thyroid clonotypes (frequency above 0.001), which suggests that blood repertoires may reflect thyroid immune responses. In validation, progression to ophthalmopathy was predicted by the model with around 70% sensitivity and about 72% specificity, a median of about 6 months before onset. Sample size was not statistically predetermined, and investigators were not blinded to group allocation.

This clonotype was recorded many times. No cognate antigen has been identified for it. No base-level quality is on record; no much larger clone is a single base apart. Including the terminal cysteine and phenylalanine, the CDR3 comprises 17 residues. The only DNA kept is the CDR3, 51 bases in frame from the first base. From the germline V gene, CDR1 is KGHDR and CDR2 is SFDVKD. V is pruned by 10 bases and J by 3 bases, leaving 13 bases of the junction without a gene match. The TCR beta CDR3 regions were amplified from the RNA transcripts. For the first round of RT-PCR on the TCR CDR3, the HTBI primer set was used together with the Qiagen OneStep RT-PCR kit. A second multiplex PCR round built the libraries, followed by size selection and purification. Paired-end sequencing of the libraries was performed with 100 bp reads on an Illumina HiSeq2000. The authors' analysis ran thus. SOAPnuke was used to process the raw data, throwing out any read that contained adapters or uncalled bases, had a mean Phred below 15, or lacked an exact constant-primer or identifier match. High-quality paired reads were merged using COPE v1.2.5, and each unique nucleotide sequence was defined as a clonotype. Clonotypes were aligned to IMGT TRBV, TRBD and TRBJ reference segments using MiTCR v1.1. Only V-J combinations with frequency above 0.0001, covering 99.2% of repertoires, were analysed. A TCS score was defined as the ratio of F50 (clonal expansion) to E x V (chaos), with BLOSUM62-based TCRdist applied between CDR3 peptides within each V-J. Welch's t-statistics and random forest reduced approximately 520 V-J features to 10 to 15, which were used in a naive Bayes classifier (R e1071). TCRdb trimmed public reads at Q25 via fastp, called clones via MiXCR and kept in-frame beta chains. Rows are unified per CDR3 protein, each entry keeping the most common DNA and genes. TCRdb, not the authors, supplied the V and J calls. The sample table contains some 400,000 distinct CDR3 sequences; only one count was recorded for about 14% of them. The ten top clones hold approximately 11% of the sample.

A patient counted as having stable Graves' hyperthyroidism if no progression to ophthalmopathy occurred over 18 months of follow-up. Hyperthyroidism patients were newly diagnosed, had a disease duration of under 2 months, and were aged 18 to 65 years. Patients with uncontrolled infections, other autoimmune diseases, pregnancy or lactation were excluded. Diagnoses relied on clinical symptoms, serum thyroxine and TRAb, thyroid ultrasound and orbital computed tomography. PBMCs were separated from roughly 10 ml of fresh peripheral blood using Ficoll-Paque density gradient centrifugation. Total RNA was extracted with Trizol reagent, and quality was checked on an Agilent 2100 Bioanalyzer.

This receptor was taken from a woman aged 60-75 years with Graves' hyperthyroidism. The chain joins TRBV24-1 to TRBJ2-1; the junction holds 11 bases that match TRBD2. Specimen: blood. Read as DNA, the sequence is TGTGCCACGGGGCGTAGCGGGAGGGCCGAGGACTACAATGAGCAGTTCTTC. This encodes CATGRSGRAEDYNEQFF.